Presented here are 27 T cell receptor beta chains from one specimen sequenced in a study of blood T cell repertoires in COVID-19. TCRdb's copy holds only in-frame clones and misses some; the assay was immunoSEQ multiplex PCR. This sample has about 150,000 clones, with 87% found just once. Specimen: peripheral blood. The receptors were gathered from a man at least 80 years old with acute or convalescent COVID-19.

The chain employs TRBV2 and TRBJ1-2; 10 bases are a match to TRBD1. CDR3 length equals 14 residues. The junction had 6 bases not matched to a gene; V was cut back by 3 bases and J by 8 bases. Germline CDR1 SNHLY, CDR2 FYNNEI. The CDR3 sequence: CASSDRQGAGGYTF. The CDR3 region has the DNA TGTGCCAGCAGTGACCGACAGGGGGCTGGCGGCTACACCTTC.

This clone was found a few times. The chain has TRBV5-1 and TRBJ1-1; D might be TRBD1 (6 bases). The CDR3 consists of 15 residues. The ends were cut back, 0 bases at V and 1 base at J, with 10 bases in the middle. CDR1 and CDR2 (germline): SGHRS, YFSETQ. CDR3 region: CASSLVPGENTEAFF. As DNA, the CDR3 is TGCGCCAGCAGCTTGGTACCAGGGGAGAACACTGAAGCTTTCTTT.

V and J are TRBV6-6 and TRBJ2-1; 12 bases match TRBD2. The CDR3 is 15 amino acids. J gave up 6 bases and V 4 bases, and 4 bases lay outside the gene matches. Per the germline V gene, CDR1 is MNHNY and CDR2 is SVGAGI (reference sequence). The CDR3 DNA sequence: TGTGCCAGCAGTTCTAGCGGGGGGGCAGGCAATGAGCAGTTCTTC. The encoded protein is CASSSSGGAGNEQFF.

This clone occurred a few times. J is TRBJ1-1 and V is TRBV5-1, with 7 bases matching TRBD1. V lost 2 bases and J lost 1; bases outside the gene matches: 5. The germline V gene has CDR1 SGHRS and CDR2 YFSETQ. The CDR3 contains 15 residues. Here the CDR3 reads CASSLRTGTNTEAFF. In DNA, the CDR3 is TGCGCCAGCAGCTTACGGACAGGAACGAACACTGAAGCTTTCTTT.

This clone was seen only once. This chain joins TRBV5-8 and TRBJ2-5; 8 nucleotides line up with TRBD2. There are 14 residues in the CDR3. J gave up 9 bases and V 6 bases, and 13 bases lay outside the gene matches. Germline CDR1 is SGHTS and CDR2 is YDEGEE. Here the CDR3 DNA reads TGTGCCAGCACACCGAGGCGAGCGGGGGCCTCCCAGTACTTC. Translated, it gives CASTPRRAGASQYF.

The J gene is TRBJ2-1, the V gene TRBV7-2, with TRBD1 matching over 7 bases. After removal of 4 bases from V and 4 bases from J, the junction contained 1 base not matched to a gene. This CDR3 is built from 13 residues. Germline V CDR1 and CDR2: SGHTA, FQGNSA. Here the CDR3 DNA reads TGTGCCAGCAGCTGGGACAGTTACAATGAGCAGTTCTTC. Its translation: CASSWDSYNEQFF.

The chain combines TRBV29-1 with TRBJ2-2; 7 bases map to TRBD1. Unmatched junction bases numbered 5, after V lost 7 bases and J lost 0 bases. This CDR3 region has 14 residues. CDR1 and CDR2 (germline): SQVTM, ANQGSEA. The CDR3 reads CSAITGANTGELFF. The DNA for the CDR3 is TGCAGCGCCATTACAGGGGCGAACACCGGGGAGCTGTTTTTT.

The rearrangement uses TRBV9 and TRBJ2-3; tentatively, D is TRBD1 (6 bases). This CDR3 is built from 15 residues. Looked up from germline, CDR1 is SGDLS and CDR2 is YYNGEE. V lost 7 bases, J lost 5 bases, and 20 bases lay in between. CDR3 nucleotide sequence: TGTGCCAGCGGGACCAGGGGCGGGCTCGGAGATACGCAGTATTTT. Its protein is CASGTRGGLGDTQYF.

This sequence joins TRBV7-2 and TRBJ1-1; TRBD1 might be the D (5 bases). The CDR3 extends over 11 amino acids. In germline, CDR1 is SGHTA, CDR2 FQGNSA. Deletions cut 3 bases from V and 11 bases from J, with 10 bases between. CDR3 amino acids: CASSFRDRAFF. CDR3 bases: TGTGCCAGCAGCTTCAGGGATCGCGCTTTCTTT.

The chain joins TRBV14 to TRBJ2-7, with D possibly being TRBD2 (6 bases). Germline values: CDR1 SGHDN, CDR2 FVKESK. V lost 1 base and J lost 3, with 13 bases in between. CDR3 length: 15 residues. The CDR3 DNA follows: TGTGCCAGCAGCCAAGGGGCTAGCGAATACTACGAGCAGTACTTC. Residues: CASSQGASEYYEQYF.

The rearrangement links TRBV7-2 to TRBJ1-6; no definite D call. There are 13 residues in the CDR3. The germline CDR1 and CDR2 sequences are SGHTA and FQGNSA. With 4 bases removed from V and 10 bases from J, the gap between germline ends came to 11 bases. The CDR3 region has the DNA TGTGCCAGCAGCTCGGTCCCGGAGTCACCCCTCCACTTT. It translates to CASSSVPESPLHF.

This clone was found once. An end of the junction differs from the germline gene, which may be a read error. The chain links TRBV27 to TRBJ1-6; D is perhaps TRBD1 (6 bases). CDR3 size: 15 residues. Germline loops: CDR1 MNHEY, CDR2 SMNVEV (reference sequence). The CDR3 loop reads CASSLYRAYNSPLHF. CDR3 nucleotides: TGTGCCAGCAGTTTATACAGGGCCTACAATTCACCCCTCCACTTT.

This clone appeared a few times. This sequence joins TRBV4-1 and TRBJ2-7; D call uncertain. This CDR3 spans 16 amino acids. Trimming cost V 0 bases and J 0 bases, with 12 bases left between them. CDR1 is MGHRA, CDR2 YSYEKL, per germline. For the CDR3, the DNA is TGCGCCAGCAGCCAAGACGGAGAGATGAGCTCCTACGAGCAGTACTTC. This sequence encodes CASSQDGEMSSYEQYF.

The chain uses TRBV3-1 (or the pseudogene TRBV3-2) and TRBJ2-5; the D gene is possibly TRBD2 (6 bases). Trimming left V 0 bases short and J 5 bases short, with 19 bases between. Germline V gene data show CDR1 as LGHDT and CDR2 as YNNKEL (reference sequence). CDR3 size: 17 residues. The CDR3 sequence is CASSQDHPSAPRETQYF. CDR3 nucleotides: TGTGCCAGCAGCCAAGATCACCCTAGCGCGCCCCGGGAGACCCAGTACTTC.

The chain uses TRBV7-9 and TRBJ2-7, with D possibly matching TRBD1 (6 bases). This CDR3 region has 15 residues. The V gene's germline CDR1 is SEHNR and CDR2 FQNEAQ (reference sequence). V gave up 0 bases and J gave up 5 bases, with 14 bases separating them. The CDR3 bases are TGTGCCAGCAGCTTAGCCTTTACTCCAGGGGACGAGCAGTACTTC. It specifies CASSLAFTPGDEQYF.

The chain uses TRBV11-2 and TRBJ2-5, with D possibly matching TRBD1 (6 bases). The V gene's germline CDR1 is SGHAT and CDR2 FQNNGV. This CDR3 spans 16 amino acids. With 1 base removed from V and 5 bases from J, the gap between germline ends came to 17 bases. DNA for the CDR3: TGTGCCAGCAGCTTAGCCGGAACAGGGTTCGTGGAGACCCAGTACTTC. Translation: CASSLAGTGFVETQYF.

The chain links TRBV11-3 to TRBJ1-6; no reliable D call. Per the germline V gene, CDR1 is SGHNT and CDR2 is YENEEA. V gave up 10 bases and J gave up 9 bases, with 13 bases separating them. CDR3 length equals 12 residues. The CDR3 region has the DNA TGTGCCAACGCCAATCTAGGTTCACCCCTCCACTTT. Translated: CANANLGSPLHF.

This clone came up a few times. This chain uses TRBV14 with TRBJ1-6, with D maybe TRBD1 (5 bases). The CDR3 is made up of 16 amino acids. Trimming left V 0 bases short and J 4 bases short, with 10 bases between. The germline gives CDR1 SGHDN, CDR2 FVKESK. The CDR3 loop is CASSQEGQTYNSPLHF. DNA of the CDR3: TGTGCCAGCAGCCAAGAGGGGCAGACTTATAATTCACCCCTCCACTTT.

Details on this clone: The germline gene is not matched at one end of the junction; a read error may be the cause. This rearrangement joins TRBV18 to TRBJ1-4; the D gene is possibly TRBD1 (5 bases). The CDR3 has 15 residues. CDR1 and CDR2 from the germline V gene are KGHSH and LQKENI. CDR3 sequence (DNA): TGTGCCAGCTCCCCACCCCGGGGGAGTAATGAGAAACTGTTTTTT. Translated, it gives CASSPPRGSNEKLFF.

The gene calls are TRBV28 and TRBJ2-1; the match to TRBD2 covers 10 bases. The germline CDR1 and CDR2 sequences are MDHEN and SYDVKM. The trim removed 0 bases at V and 0 bases at J, leaving 8 bases unmatched. CDR3 length: 19 residues. The chain's CDR3 is CASSLWASGSGGSYNEQFF. The CDR3 DNA is TGTGCCAGCAGTTTATGGGCTAGCGGGAGTGGGGGCTCCTACAATGAGCAGTTCTTC.

The chain recombines TRBV28 with TRBJ1-2; TRBD1 matches at 7 bases. CDR1 and CDR2 (germline): MDHEN, SYDVKM. CDR3 length: 14 residues. The J segment lost 2 bases and the V segment lost 2 bases, leaving 2 bases of the junction unmatched. The CDR3 coding sequence is TGTGCCAGCAGTTTAACAGGGGCGAACTATGGCTACACCTTC. Its protein is CASSLTGANYGYTF.

The chain couples TRBV5-1 to TRBJ1-6; 9 bases match TRBD1. Germline assignment: CDR1 SGHRS and CDR2 YFSETQ. V shed 4 bases and J 10 bases; nucleotides not matched to a gene: 6. The CDR3 consists of 14 residues. CDR3 in DNA: TGCGCCAGCAGCCGCCGGGACAGGGAATCACCCCTCCACTTT. Translation gives CASSRRDRESPLHF.

On this clone itself: The sample contains more than one DNA sequence encoding this CDR3. The chain recombines TRBV30 with TRBJ1-2; D ambiguous. V dropped 3 bases and J dropped 5 bases, with 10 bases sitting between them. The CDR3 covers 12 residues. The germline CDR1 and CDR2 sequences are GTSNPN and SVGIG (reference sequence). The CDR3 region is CAWSQGGYGYTF. DNA of the CDR3: TGTGCCTGGAGCCAAGGAGGGTATGGCTACACCTTC.

The table lists this clone with a count of one. CDR3 region: CSASLRVHGETQYF. CDR3 coding DNA: TGCAGTGCTAGTCTTCGAGTCCACGGAGAGACCCAGTACTTC. This rearrangement joins TRBV20-1 to TRBJ2-5; D unclear. Germline-derived CDR1 and CDR2 are DFQATT and SNEGSKA (reference sequence). V was shortened by 3 bases and J by 4 bases, with 15 bases between the two germline ends. The CDR3 is 14 amino acids.

The chain couples TRBV3-1 (or the pseudogene TRBV3-2) to TRBJ2-5, with 8 bases that match TRBD1. Germline CDR1 reads LGHDT; CDR2 reads YNNKEL (reference sequence). This CDR3 contains 16 residues. Trimming cost V 4 bases and J 2 bases; bases outside gene matches: 9. CDR3 protein: CASSRLGQGTQETQYF. Written as DNA, the CDR3 is TGTGCCAGCAGCCGCCTAGGACAGGGAACACAAGAGACCCAGTACTTC.

The chain joins TRBV7-9 to TRBJ2-5; 10 nucleotides align to TRBD2. The CDR3 consists of 13 residues. Germline V gene sequence: CDR1 SEHNR, CDR2 FQNEAQ (reference sequence). Unmatched junction bases numbered 5, after V lost 7 bases and J lost 6 bases. The CDR3 reads CASISSGGQTQYF. CDR3 nucleotides: TGTGCCAGCATATCTAGCGGGGGTCAGACCCAGTACTTC.

The CDR3 spells CASSSGTSGRLGGELFF. CDR3 coding DNA: TGTGCCAGCAGCTCCGGGACTAGCGGGAGGTTAGGCGGGGAGCTGTTTTTT. This chain uses TRBV5-4 with TRBJ2-2; 15 bases match TRBD2. Germline V lookup: CDR1 SGHNT, CDR2 YYREEE (reference sequence). V shed 3 bases and J 7 bases; nucleotides not matched to a gene: 7. This CDR3 has 17 residues.